Described below is a single TCR beta chain sequence and its context. This clonotype was recorded a few times. Its antigen is still unknown. It has no much larger one-base neighbor in the sample; base qualities were not kept. Graves' hyperthyroidism was defined as stable when no progression to ophthalmopathy occurred over 18 months of follow-up. The hyperthyroidism patients were between 18 and 65 years old and newly diagnosed, with a disease duration of less than 2 months. The study excluded patients with uncontrolled infections, other autoimmune diseases, pregnancy or lactation. Diagnoses relied on clinical symptoms, serum thyroxine and TRAb, thyroid ultrasound and orbital computed tomography. PBMCs were isolated from 10 ml of fresh peripheral blood by Ficoll-Paque density gradient centrifugation. Total RNA was extracted with Trizol reagent, and quality was checked on an Agilent 2100 Bioanalyzer. Amplification of TCR beta CDR3 regions was carried out from RNA transcripts. A first-round RT-PCR of the TCR CDR3 used the HTBI primer set with the Qiagen OneStep RT-PCR kit. Libraries were constructed in a second round of multiplex PCR, after which size selection and purification were carried out. Libraries were sequenced paired-end with 100 bp reads on an Illumina HiSeq2000. Processing in the source paper ran as follows. SOAPnuke was used to process the raw data, with reads discarded if the reads contained adapters or uncalled bases, had a mean Phred below 15, or lacked an exact constant-primer or identifier match. High-quality paired reads were merged using COPE v1.2.5, and each unique nucleotide sequence was defined as a clonotype. MiTCR v1.1 was used to align clonotypes to the IMGT TRBV, TRBD and TRBJ reference segments. Analysis was restricted to V-J combinations with a frequency above 0.0001, which covered 99% to 99.2% of repertoires. A TCS score was defined as the ratio of F50 (clonal expansion) to E x V (chaos), with BLOSUM62-based TCRdist applied between CDR3 peptides within each V-J. Welch's t-statistics and random forest reduced roughly 530 V-J features to some 14, which were used in a naive Bayes classifier (R e1071). TCRdb reran the public reads through fastp at Q25 and MiXCR, keeping productive beta chains. Every entry covers one CDR3 protein and lists the most common genes and DNA from its rows. The V and J calls were determined by TCRdb, not by the authors. The sample has 300,000 to 400,000 distinct CDR3 sequences on record, about 13% of them singletons. The top ten clonotypes cover around 9.2% of the sample.

This sample was taken from a study of T cells in Graves' hyperthyroidism and ophthalmopathy (dated by TCRdb to the late 2010s). Study-level background: Peripheral blood was collected at initial diagnosis, before any treatment. In six Graves' hyperthyroidism patients, the study also compared T-cell repertoires from thyroid tissue with T-cell repertoires from blood. The paper reports TCR Vbeta CDR3 sequencing of approximately 130 peripheral blood samples: some 41 ophthalmopathy, 75 to 80 hyperthyroidism and 17 progressor patients. To identify TCR V-J signatures that set the groups apart, the researchers used a discovery cohort of 100 patients, made up of 43 with Graves' ophthalmopathy and 57 with stable Graves' hyperthyroidism. Whether ophthalmopathy could be predicted prospectively was tested in an independent validation cohort made up of 18 hyperthyroidism patients plus 17 patients who later progressed to ophthalmopathy. After blood sampling, hyperthyroidism patients were treated with methimazole at a starting dose of 30 mg daily, and ophthalmopathy patients were treated with high-dose intravenous methylprednisolone. The roughly 99 discovery patients were divided at random into training and test sets in a 7:3 ratio. The paper's findings and limits, for the study overall: Most expanded thyroid clonotypes (frequency above 0.001) were also detected in blood, suggesting blood repertoires may reflect thyroid immune responses. In validation, the model predicted progression to ophthalmopathy with 60% to 71% sensitivity and roughly 75% specificity, a median of about 6 months before onset. A model built on a 13 V-J signature distinguished ophthalmopathy from stable hyperthyroidism, reaching 87.88% sensitivity and under 84% specificity in cross-validation and 80%/75% in testing. Sample size was not statistically predetermined, and blinding of investigators to group allocation was not performed.

V and J lose 8 bases and 2 bases, and a span of 16 bases separates them. CDR1 and CDR2 were assigned from the germline V gene (reference sequence) as DFQATT and SNEGSKA. The CDR3 goes from the cysteine to the phenylalanine over 14 residues. The only DNA kept is the CDR3, 42 bases in frame from the first base. The clonotype originates from a woman aged 18-35 years with Graves' hyperthyroidism. The rearrangement combines TRBV20-1 with TRBJ1-5, with the identity of the D gene unclear. Sequencing was carried out using blood. The nucleotide sequence is TGCAGTACTGGCGACCGCTGGGGCAATCAGCCCCAGCATTTT. Translation gives CSTGDRWGNQPQHF.